This entry lists 19 T cell receptor beta chains sequenced from one sample in a study of beta chain features in type 1 diabetes. Study conclusions and caveats: TCRB CDR3 length was moderately but significantly reduced in all four CD4+ subsets of Type 1 diabetes patients.

The study reverse transcribed the entire isolated RNA, so it sequenced expressed TCRB transcripts. Profiling relied on immunoSEQ multiplex PCR, and the TCRdb table lists in-frame clones only, not all of them. Among over 150,000 clones listed, 9% to 12% were seen once. No antigen is known for these receptors. Sequencing was performed on central memory CD4+ T cells from blood. These receptors originate from a young man with type 1 diabetes.

In this sample, this clone turned up many times. This rearrangement joins TRBV7-9 to TRBJ1-2; possible D gene TRBD1, 5 bases. This CDR3 is built from 15 residues. Germline-derived CDR1 and CDR2 are SEHNR and FQNEAQ (reference sequence). The germline V and J ends were trimmed by 7 bases and 7 bases, with 22 bases remaining between them. The CDR3 is CASTKLRGEQGGYTF. CDR3 bases: TGTGCCAGCACCAAACTTCGGGGGGAACAAGGTGGCTACACCTTC.

This chain links TRBV7-2 with TRBJ2-7, with 9 positions matching TRBD1. Trimming cost V 3 bases and J 4 bases; bases outside gene matches: 4. The CDR3 is made up of 14 amino acids. CDR1 and CDR2 from the germline V gene are SGHTA and FQGNSA. In DNA form, the CDR3 reads TGTGCCAGCAGCTTCGGGGACAGGGTATACGAGCAGTACTTC. This gives the protein CASSFGDRVYEQYF.

This clone was recorded a few times. J is TRBJ2-1 and V is TRBV11-2; TRBD2 might be the D (7 bases). V dropped 4 bases and J dropped 0 bases, with 13 bases sitting between them. Germline CDR1 reads SGHAT; CDR2 reads FQNNGV. The CDR3 extends over 16 amino acids. CDR3 sequence (DNA): TGTGCCAGCAGCTGGGAGGGGGACACCTCCTACAATGAGCAGTTCTTC. This encodes CASSWEGDTSYNEQFF. Supplemented by reference TRBV11-2 and TRBJ2-1, the full variable domain reads EAGVAQSPRYKIIEKRQSVAFWCNPISGHATLYWYQQILGQGPKLLIQFQNNGVVDDSQLPKDRFSAERLKGVDSTLKIQPAKLEDSAVYLCASSWEGDTSYNEQFFGPGTRLTVL.

The genes are TRBV25-1 and TRBJ2-3; 7 bases are shared with TRBD2. Germline CDR1 is MGHDK and CDR2 is SYGVNS. The length of the CDR3 is 15 residues. J was trimmed by 1 base and V by 3 bases; bases with no gene match: 4. CDR3 in amino acids: CASSEGGSGTDTQYF. CDR3 nucleotide sequence: TGTGCCAGCAGTGAGGGAGGGAGTGGCACAGATACGCAGTATTTT.

The gene calls are TRBV5-1 and TRBJ2-1; 8 bases map to TRBD2. This CDR3 has 15 residues. Germline-derived CDR1 and CDR2 are SGHRS and YFSETQ. The V gene end was trimmed by 4 bases and the J gene end by 7 bases; junction bases not matched to a gene: 10. The CDR3 nucleotides are TGCGCCAGCAGCCTGGGAGCGGGAGCGCGGAATGAGCAGTTCTTC. This sequence encodes CASSLGAGARNEQFF.

This clone appeared a few times. The V and J genes are TRBV15 and TRBJ2-7; D not certain. V dropped 5 bases and J dropped 5 bases, with 10 bases sitting between them. Germline values: CDR1 LNHNV, CDR2 YYDKDF (reference sequence). The CDR3 spans 12 residues. The CDR3 here is CATSGVYNEQYF. In DNA, the CDR3 is TGTGCCACCAGCGGAGTTTACAACGAGCAGTACTTC.

This clone was seen a handful of times. The chain couples TRBV25-1 to TRBJ2-7; 7 bases are shared with TRBD2. Germline V lookup: CDR1 MGHDK, CDR2 SYGVNS. The CDR3 has 15 residues. The V and J ends lost 2 bases and 2 bases, in that order; junction bases with no gene match: 6. The CDR3 sequence is CASSEMGGEPYEQYF. CDR3 DNA: TGTGCCAGCAGTGAAATGGGAGGGGAGCCCTACGAGCAGTACTTC.

The chain recombines TRBV7-2 with TRBJ2-5, with D perhaps matching TRBD1 (5 bases). The V end lost 3 bases, the J end lost 5 bases, and 10 bases lay between the germline ends. The CDR3 extends over 13 amino acids. The germline gives CDR1 SGHTA, CDR2 FQGNSA. The CDR3 nucleotides are TGTGCCAGCAGCTTTAGGGGTGAGGAGACCCAGTACTTC. Its translation is CASSFRGEETQYF.

The gene calls are TRBV30 and TRBJ1-5; TRBD1 agrees at 7 bases. Germline V gives CDR1 GTSNPN, CDR2 SVGIG (reference sequence). The V segment lost 0 bases and the J segment 9 bases; nucleotides outside the gene matches: 11. The CDR3 runs 15 residues. In nucleotides, the CDR3 is TGTGCCTGGAGTGTGCTAGACAGGGCTCGATCGCCCCAGCATTTT. This codes for CAWSVLDRARSPQHF.

The rearrangement joins TRBV7-9 to TRBJ1-4; TRBD1 aligns across 7 bases. V dropped 2 bases and J dropped 7; count of bases not matched to a gene: 4. Germline CDR1 reads SEHNR; CDR2 reads FQNEAQ (reference sequence). The CDR3 length is 14 residues. DNA for the CDR3: TGTGCCAGCAGCTTACCGGACAGGCGTGAAAAACTGTTTTTT. Residues: CASSLPDRREKLFF.

The chain couples TRBV4-2 to TRBJ2-1; TRBD2 agrees at 11 bases. Trimming at V came to 4 bases and at J to 9 bases, leaving 5 bases not matched to a gene. The CDR3 loop spans 14 amino acids. From germline, CDR1 is LGHNA and CDR2 YNFKEQ. The CDR3 nucleotides are TGTGCCAGCAGCCCAGCGACTAGCGGGGTTGAGCAGTTCTTC. Translated: CASSPATSGVEQFF.

In its sample, this clone was seen a few times. The chain couples TRBV27 to TRBJ1-5; D not certain. This CDR3 contains 16 residues. Germline CDR1 MNHEY, CDR2 SMNVEV (reference sequence). Trimming took off 2 bases at V and 6 bases at J, with 17 bases between the two ends. CDR3: CASSLRRDGGLQPQHF. In DNA, the CDR3 is TGTGCCAGCAGTTTACGGAGGGATGGTGGACTTCAGCCCCAGCATTTT.

This clone was seen only a few times. The chain links TRBV21-1 to TRBJ2-2; the DNA was not compared with TRBD1, the D call given in the table. TRBV21-1 is a recognized pseudogene. The CDR3 sequence is 14 residues long. Written as DNA, the CDR3 is TGTGCCAGCAGCACACAGGGTGGCACCGGGGAGCTGTTTTTT. Translated: CASSTQGGTGELFF.

In this sample, this clone turned up a few times. The V and J genes are TRBV5-6 and TRBJ2-7, with a possible D match to TRBD1 (5 bases). Between the trimmed V and J ends, which lost 1 base and 2 bases, there was a span of 10 bases. The CDR3 is 14 residues long. The V gene's germline CDR1 is SGHDT and CDR2 YYEEEE. The CDR3 coding sequence is TGTGCCAGCAGCTTGCCCGGCAGGGCCTACGAGCAGTACTTC. Translated: CASSLPGRAYEQYF.

This clone was observed a handful of times. The chain employs TRBV14 and TRBJ1-4; TRBD1 might be the D (5 bases). The CDR3 has 16 amino acids. The V gene's germline CDR1 is SGHDN and CDR2 FVKESK. The germline V and J ends were trimmed by 1 base and 5 bases, with 14 bases remaining between them. CDR3 in amino acids: CASSQGLTVVNEKLFF. In DNA, the CDR3 is TGTGCCAGCAGCCAAGGGCTGACAGTGGTAAATGAAAAACTGTTTTTT. Full variable domain (outside the CDR3, taken from reference TRBV14 and TRBJ1-4): EAGVTQFPSHSVIEKGQTVTLRCDPISGHDNLYWYRRVMGKEIKFLLHFVKESKQDESGMPNNRFLAERTGGTYSTLKVQPAELEDSGVYFCASSQGLTVVNEKLFFGSGTQLSVL.

V gene TRBV4-3 combines with J gene TRBJ2-1, with TRBD1 identical over 8 bases. CDR1 LGHNA and CDR2 YSLEER come from the germline V gene. The CDR3 spans 15 residues. V lost 6 bases and J lost 5; bases outside the gene matches: 9. CDR3 residues: CASSQGRGQDNEQFF. CDR3 in DNA: TGCGCCAGCAGTCAGGGCAGGGGGCAGGACAATGAGCAGTTCTTC.

This clone occurred a few times. J is TRBJ2-2 and V is TRBV4-1; 8 bases are shared with TRBD1. J lost 1 base, V lost 6 bases, and 7 bases had no gene match. CDR1 MGHRA and CDR2 YSYEKL come from the germline V gene. The CDR3 is 16 residues long. CDR3 coding DNA: TGCGCCAGCAGGAGTTACGACAGGGGGAACACCGGGGAGCTGTTTTTT. It codes for CASRSYDRGNTGELFF.

This clone was counted only a few times. The chain employs TRBV7-9 and TRBJ2-7; maybe TRBD2 (5 bases). This CDR3 contains 13 residues. The ends were cut back, 1 base at V and 9 bases at J, with 13 bases in the middle. Germline CDR1 is SEHNR and CDR2 is FQNEAQ (reference sequence). The CDR3: CASSLGESSPQYF. The DNA for the CDR3 is TGTGCCAGCAGCTTAGGGGAGAGTTCGCCGCAGTACTTC.

The chain combines TRBV5-1 with TRBJ2-2; perhaps TRBD1 as D (5 bases). CDR3 length: 15 amino acids. Trimming removed 7 bases at V and 4 bases at J, with 17 bases between. Germline CDR1 reads SGHRS; CDR2 reads YFSETQ. The CDR3 loop reads CASRFLTGSTGELFF. CDR3 coding DNA: TGCGCCAGCCGGTTTTTAACAGGTTCCACCGGGGAGCTGTTTTTT.